Listed here is a single T cell receptor (beta chain). The assay was immunoSEQ multiplex PCR, and TCRdb's table has in-frame clones only and misses some. The sample yields about 170,000 clones, more than 75% seen once. This sample is drawn from a study of cytomegalovirus exposure and HLA in healthy donors. Specimen: PBMCs. The clonotype originates from a woman in her 30s in good health and CMV-seronegative.

The CDR3 DNA sequence: TGTGCCAGCAGCTTAGACGGTGGAAGCGGGGGGGCGGATACGCAGTATTTT. This encodes CASSLDGGSGGADTQYF. The V and J genes are TRBV11-2 and TRBJ2-3; 10 bases map to TRBD2. The ends lost 0 bases at V and 6 bases at J; junction bases unmatched: 9. This CDR3 has 17 residues. In germline, CDR1 is SGHAT, CDR2 FQNNGV.